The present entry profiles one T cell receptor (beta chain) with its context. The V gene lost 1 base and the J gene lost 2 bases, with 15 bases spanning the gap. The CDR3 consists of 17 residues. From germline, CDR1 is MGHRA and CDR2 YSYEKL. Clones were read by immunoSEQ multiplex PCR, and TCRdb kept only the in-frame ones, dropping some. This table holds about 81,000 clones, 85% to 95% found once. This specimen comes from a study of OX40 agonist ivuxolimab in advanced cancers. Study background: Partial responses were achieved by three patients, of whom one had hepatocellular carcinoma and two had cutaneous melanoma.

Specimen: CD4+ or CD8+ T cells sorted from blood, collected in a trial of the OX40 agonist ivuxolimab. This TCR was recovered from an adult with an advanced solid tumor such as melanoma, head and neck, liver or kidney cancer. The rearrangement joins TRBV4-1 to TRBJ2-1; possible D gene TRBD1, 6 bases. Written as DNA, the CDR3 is TGCGCCAGCAGCCAAGGCGAACAGGGTAGGGCCTACAATGAGCAGTTCTTC. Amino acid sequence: CASSQGEQGRAYNEQFF.